These 26 T cell receptor beta chains originate from one sample sequenced in a study of a mutant IDH1 vaccine in newly diagnosed glioma. Libraries were prepared by immunoSEQ multiplex PCR; TCRdb keeps only in-frame clonotypes and omits some of them. This sample has about 40,000 clones, with 82% found just once. Stated time point: week 47, end of study. All doses held 300 ug of mutant IDH1 20-mer peptide, with topical imiquimod. For these TCRs, the target antigens are not known. Specimen: PBMCs, collected from a glioma patient whose treatment included an IDH1 peptide vaccine. The receptor source for this set is a man between 18 and 29 years old with glioma. Some clones in this sample may be carry-over from other donors' samples.

This rearrangement joins TRBV9 to TRBJ2-7; 13 nucleotides align to TRBD2. CDR1 is SGDLS, CDR2 YYNGEE, per germline. V lost 4 bases and J lost 4; bases outside the gene matches: 5. This CDR3 is built from 15 residues. Here the CDR3 DNA reads TGTGCCAGCAGCAACGGGACTAGCGGGATGTACGAGCAGTACTTC. It yields the protein CASSNGTSGMYEQYF. The entire variable domain, with the rest obtained from reference TRBV9 and TRBJ2-7, is as follows: DSGVTQTPKHLITATGQRVTLRCSPRSGDLSVYWYQQSLDQGLQFLIQYYNGEERAKGNILERFSAQQFPDLHSELNLSSLELGDSALYFCASSNGTSGMYEQYFGPGTRLTVT.

This chain links TRBV4-3 with TRBJ2-7; D remains ambiguous. CDR1 is LGHNA and CDR2 is YSLEER in the germline V gene. CDR3 length: 16 amino acids. V was cut by 0 bases and J by 3 bases, with 15 bases left in between. In DNA, the CDR3 is TGCGCCAGCAGCCAAGATAGGGAACGGATACTCTACGAGCAGTACTTC. It is translated as CASSQDRERILYEQYF.

The V and J genes are TRBV5-4 and TRBJ1-5, with no clear D. V shed 2 bases and J shed 7 bases, with 13 bases lying between them. Germline V lookup: CDR1 SGHNT, CDR2 YYREEE (reference sequence). This CDR3 has 14 amino acids. CDR3 region: CASSLDGFGQPQHF. The CDR3 region has the DNA TGTGCCAGCAGCTTAGACGGGTTCGGGCAGCCCCAGCATTTT.

This chain connects TRBV10-3 to TRBJ1-2; D is perhaps TRBD1 (5 bases). The ends were cut back, 2 bases at V and 6 bases at J, with 16 bases in the middle. CDR1 ENHRY and CDR2 SYGVKD come from the germline V gene. This CDR3 has 15 amino acids. CDR3 in amino acids: CAISENDGPGDGYTF. The CDR3 DNA sequence: TGTGCCATCAGTGAGAACGATGGGCCGGGGGATGGCTACACCTTC.

V and J are TRBV29-1 and TRBJ2-2; D is unclear. The germline gives CDR1 SQVTM, CDR2 ANQGSEA. The V end was cut by 6 bases, the J end by 1 base, with 12 bases between. CDR3 size: 14 residues. DNA of the CDR3: TGCAGCGTCGGTGGACCGCTGAACACCGGGGAGCTGTTTTTT. Its translation: CSVGGPLNTGELFF.

J is TRBJ2-1 and V is TRBV2; unclear D gene. The CDR3 is 12 residues long. V was shortened by 4 bases and J by 13 bases, with 14 bases between the two germline ends. Germline V gene data show CDR1 as SNHLY and CDR2 as FYNNEI. In nucleotides, the CDR3 is TGTGCCAGCAGTGGAAGTCTGAGGAAACAGTTCTTC. Amino acids: CASSGSLRKQFF.

V gene TRBV2 combines with J gene TRBJ2-1; no clear D gene. The CDR3 has 11 amino acids. In germline, CDR1 is SNHLY, CDR2 FYNNEI. Trimming pared 8 bases from V and 4 bases from J, leaving 6 bases between. CDR3 sequence (DNA): TGTGCCAGCGGGTTGTACAATGAGCAGTTCTTC. This translates into CASGLYNEQFF. Combining the CDR3 with reference TRBV2 and TRBJ2-1 gives the whole variable domain EPEVTQTPSHQVTQMGQEVILRCVPISNHLYFYWYRQILGQKVEFLVSFYNNEISEKSEIFDDQFSVERPDGSNFTLKIRSTKLEDSAMYFCASGLYNEQFFGPGTRLTVL.

The rearrangement links TRBV6-5 to TRBJ1-4, with a possible D match to TRBD1 (6 bases). The germline V gene has CDR1 MNHEY and CDR2 SVGAGI. The CDR3 is 14 residues long. Trimming cost V 0 bases and J 7 bases, with 9 bases left between them. CDR3 sequence reads: CASSYSDRSEKLFF. In DNA form, the CDR3 reads TGTGCCAGCAGTTACTCGGACAGATCTGAAAAACTGTTTTTT.

The chain is built from TRBV7-9 and TRBJ1-5; D remains unclear. Between the trimmed V and J ends, which lost 1 base and 2 bases, there was a span of 9 bases. CDR3 length: 15 residues. Germline lookup yields CDR1 SEHNR and CDR2 FQNEAQ (reference sequence). The CDR3 loop is CASSLEGLGNQPQHF. CDR3 nucleotides: TGTGCCAGCAGCTTAGAAGGGCTCGGCAATCAGCCCCAGCATTTT.

The V gene is TRBV15, the J gene TRBJ2-7; D is perhaps TRBD1 (6 bases). The CDR3 runs 15 residues. CDR1 and CDR2 from the germline V gene are LNHNV and YYDKDF (reference sequence). Trimming shortened V by 3 bases and J by 2 bases, and 14 bases separated the two germline ends. The CDR3 nucleotides read TGTGCCACCAGCAGGCCCGTGGGGGCCGCCTACGAGCAGTACTTC. Translated: CATSRPVGAAYEQYF. Looking up the rest from reference TRBV15 and TRBJ2-7 gives the full variable domain: DAMVIQNPRYQVTQFGKPVTLSCSQTLNHNVMYWYQQKSSQAPKLLFHYYDKDFNNEADTPDNFQSRRPNTSFCFLDIRSPGLGDTAMYLCATSRPVGAAYEQYFGPGTRLTVT.

The chain combines TRBV29-1 with TRBJ1-1; TRBD1 might be the D (5 bases). Germline assignment: CDR1 SQVTM and CDR2 ANQGSEA. V was cut by 6 bases and J by 4 bases, with 15 bases left in between. This CDR3 spans 13 amino acids. The chain's CDR3 is CSVGPGLVTEAFF. In DNA form, the CDR3 reads TGCAGCGTGGGTCCGGGACTGGTCACTGAAGCTTTCTTT.

V is TRBV19 and J is TRBJ1-3; 7 bases are a match to TRBD1. Germline loops: CDR1 LNHDA, CDR2 SQIVND (reference sequence). Germline trimming cut 7 bases from V and 0 bases from J; bases unmatched to any gene: 3. The CDR3 runs to 14 residues. The CDR3 bases are TGTGCCAGTACCTGGACAGGCTCTGGAAACACCATATATTTT. It specifies CASTWTGSGNTIYF.

This chain links TRBV19 with TRBJ2-5, with D perhaps matching TRBD1 (5 bases). The germline V gene has CDR1 LNHDA and CDR2 SQIVND (reference sequence). V gave up 3 bases and J gave up 5 bases, with 13 bases separating them. The CDR3 runs to 14 residues. For the CDR3, the DNA is TGTGCCAGTAGTATGGGGCAGGGTAGGGAGACCCAGTACTTC. This translates into CASSMGQGRETQYF.

This chain links TRBV7-9 with TRBJ1-6; 8 bases agree with TRBD1. The CDR3 runs 15 residues. Germline V gene lookup returns CDR1 SEHNR and CDR2 FQNEAQ (reference sequence). Trimming removed 8 bases from V and 6 bases from J; junction bases left unmatched: 9. As DNA, the CDR3 is TGTGCCAGCTTGACCGGGACAGGAGCTAATTCACCCCTCCACTTT. As protein: CASLTGTGANSPLHF.

This chain uses TRBV29-1 with TRBJ2-5; D not certain. Germline V gene data show CDR1 as SQVTM and CDR2 as ANQGSEA. The V and J ends lost 4 bases and 2 bases respectively, with 8 bases between them. CDR3 length equals 12 residues. In DNA, the CDR3 is TGCAGCGTTGTGCCGGTACAAGAGACCCAGTACTTC. It yields the protein CSVVPVQETQYF. The variable domain in full, with the rest retrieved from reference TRBV29-1 and TRBJ2-5, is SAVISQKPSRDICQRGTSLTIQCQVDSQVTMMFWYRQQPGQSLTLIATANQGSEATYESGFVIDKFPISRPNLTFSTLTVSNMSPEDSSIYLCSVVPVQETQYFGPGTRLLVL.

The chain is built from TRBV7-9 and TRBJ2-7; D unresolved. Germline lookup yields CDR1 SEHNR and CDR2 FQNEAQ (reference sequence). The V end lost 8 bases, the J end lost 6 bases, and 17 bases lay between the germline ends. The CDR3 spans 13 residues. The CDR3 is CASHRLGDFEQYF. The CDR3 bases are TGTGCCAGCCACCGGCTTGGAGACTTCGAGCAGTACTTC.

V gene TRBV30 combines with J gene TRBJ1-1; 9 positions agree with TRBD1. The CDR3 runs to 17 residues. After removal of 0 bases from V and 5 bases from J, the junction contained 13 bases not matched to a gene. CDR1 and CDR2 (germline): GTSNPN, SVGIG (reference sequence). The CDR3 loop is CAWSVEQGTGRRTEAFF. The DNA for the CDR3 is TGTGCCTGGAGTGTAGAACAGGGGACAGGGAGGAGGACTGAAGCTTTCTTT.

Only a few counts were recorded for this clone. The CDR3 DNA reads TGCGCCAGCAGCCAAGGGACAGGGGTCGGGCTGGGCGGGGAGCTGTTTTTT. Amino acid sequence: CASSQGTGVGLGGELFF. V and J are TRBV4-3 and TRBJ2-2, with 9 bases aligning to TRBD1. The J segment lost 7 bases and the V segment lost 1 base, leaving 10 bases of the junction unmatched. The CDR3 runs 17 residues. CDR1 and CDR2 from the germline V gene are LGHNA and YSLEER.

Remarks on this clone: Different DNA sequences within this sample yield the same CDR3. This rearrangement joins TRBV5-6 to TRBJ2-7; 10 bases are a match to TRBD1. J was trimmed by 2 bases and V by 3 bases; bases with no gene match: 5. Germline assignment: CDR1 SGHDT and CDR2 YYEEEE. This CDR3 is built from 15 residues. DNA for the CDR3: TGTGCCAGCAGCTCTGGGACAGGGGATCCCTACGAGCAGTACTTC. Protein sequence: CASSSGTGDPYEQYF.

This chain uses TRBV5-1 with TRBJ1-3; D remains unclear. CDR3 size: 14 residues. V gave up 5 bases and J gave up 0 bases, with 9 bases separating them. CDR1 is SGHRS and CDR2 is YFSETQ in the germline V gene. CDR3 protein: CASRAQVSGNTIYF. For the CDR3, the DNA is TGCGCCAGCAGAGCTCAGGTCTCTGGAAACACCATATATTTT.

The rearrangement uses TRBV4-3 and TRBJ2-7; D not certain. CDR1 is LGHNA, CDR2 YSLEER, per germline. V was cut by 0 bases and J by 2 bases, with 14 bases left in between. CDR3 length: 16 amino acids. CDR3 region: CASSQDYGPGTYEQYF. In nucleotides, the CDR3 is TGCGCCAGCAGCCAAGATTATGGACCCGGAACCTACGAGCAGTACTTC.

There are a few counts of this clone. V gene TRBV1 combines with J gene TRBJ1-5; the table calls TRBD1, which could not be checked here. TRBV1 is annotated as a pseudogene. This CDR3 spans 15 amino acids. CDR3 coding DNA: TGCACCAGCAGCTCCCGACAGGAACGCAATCAGCCCCAGCATTTT. Encoded protein: CTSSSRQERNQPQHF.

The V call is TRBV30, the J call TRBJ1-1, with D hard to call. With 2 bases removed from V and 0 bases from J, the gap between germline ends came to 7 bases. CDR1 and CDR2 (germline): GTSNPN, SVGIG (reference sequence). CDR3 length equals 13 residues. The CDR3 coding sequence is TGTGCCTGGAGTACGGGGATGAACACTGAAGCTTTCTTT. It encodes CAWSTGMNTEAFF.

The chain recombines TRBV11-2 with TRBJ1-1; D is ambiguous. Trimming cost V 0 bases and J 10 bases, with 9 bases left between them. This CDR3 spans 12 amino acids. Germline CDR1 SGHAT, CDR2 FQNNGV. In DNA, the CDR3 is TGTGCCAGCAGCTTAGAGGGATCCGGAGCTTTCTTT. Its translation: CASSLEGSGAFF. Full variable domain (outside the CDR3, taken from reference TRBV11-2 and TRBJ1-1): EAGVAQSPRYKIIEKRQSVAFWCNPISGHATLYWYQQILGQGPKLLIQFQNNGVVDDSQLPKDRFSAERLKGVDSTLKIQPAKLEDSAVYLCASSLEGSGAFFGQGTRLTVV.

V and J are TRBV11-1 and TRBJ1-1; D unresolved. The V end was cut by 1 base, the J end by 1 base, with 4 bases between. The germline V gene has CDR1 SGHAT and CDR2 FQDESV (reference sequence). This CDR3 comprises 13 residues. CDR3 protein: CASSLGPNTEAFF. The CDR3 DNA follows: TGTGCCAGCAGCTTAGGACCGAACACTGAAGCTTTCTTT. The full variable domain, in which reference TRBV11-1 and TRBJ1-1 provide the parts outside the CDR3, is EAEVAQSPRYKITEKSQAVAFWCDPISGHATLYWYRQILGQGPELLVQFQDESVVDDSQLPKDRFSAERLKGVDSTLKIQPAELGDSAMYLCASSLGPNTEAFFGQGTRLTVV.

CDR3: CASSPVVGHYGYTF. DNA for the CDR3: TGTGCCAGCAGCCCCGTGGTCGGCCACTATGGCTACACCTTC. The chain recombines TRBV6-5 with TRBJ1-2; no firm D call. The ends were cut back, 6 bases at V and 3 bases at J, with 14 bases in the middle. From germline, CDR1 is MNHEY and CDR2 SVGAGI. The CDR3 is 14 amino acids.